This T cell receptor beta chain was captured in a study of human T cells and chemical hapten exposure. TCRdb re-called the RACE reads with MiXCR, one entry per CDR3 protein. Found here are under 400,000 distinct CDR3 sequences, around 5.5% of them singletons; the top ten hold 2.6%. V was clipped by 3 bases and J by 7 bases; unmatched bases: 3. The CDR3 runs to 12 residues. Time point of the sample: pre-sensitization, week 0. Treatment described: therapeutic diphenylcyclopropenone sensitization with weekly scalp DPC. This chain connects TRBV12-3 or TRBV12-4 to TRBJ2-7, with 7 nucleotides matching TRBD2. This receptor was identified in a woman in her 50s with alopecia areata. Some clones in this sample may be carry-over from other donors' samples. The sample was whole blood, taken in connection with sensitization to the hapten diphenylcyclopropenone (DPC). The CDR3 sequence is CASSFRGGEQYF. The CDR3, as DNA: TGTGCCAGCAGTTTTCGGGGAGGGGAGCAGTACTTC.